This T cell receptor (beta chain) is from a study of T cells after yellow fever vaccination. This clonotype was detected a few times. A much more abundant neighbour one base away suggests this may be a read error. CDR3 length equals 11 residues. V dropped 6 bases and J dropped 4 bases, with 7 bases sitting between them. The germline V gene has CDR1 MDHEN and CDR2 SYDVKM. One entry per CDR3 protein, called by TCRdb with MiXCR from the 5' RACE reads. Found here are nearly 550,000 distinct CDR3 sequences, about a fifth of them singletons; the top ten hold around 15%. The chain joins TRBV28 to TRBJ2-7; unclear D gene. The TCR comes from a man aged 25-45 years who received the YFV17D yellow fever vaccine. The sequencing here drew on PBMCs, taken 15 days after the yellow fever booster vaccination. In DNA form, the CDR3 reads TGTGCCAGCAGGTCAAATTACGAGCAGTACTTC. It yields the protein CASRSNYEQYF.